This T cell receptor beta chain was sequenced for a study of tumor-infiltrating lymphocytes in oesophageal squamous cell carcinoma. Trimming cost V 5 bases and J 5 bases, with 15 bases left between them. The length of the CDR3 is 14 residues. CDR1 is MGHRA and CDR2 is YSYEKL in the germline V gene. There are many counts of this clonotype. From the PCR reads, TCRdb called clonotypes with MiXCR, one entry per CDR3 protein. The sample has approximately 20,000 distinct CDR3 sequences, around 39% seen once. The receptor's source is a male donor with esophageal squamous cell carcinoma. The sequenced sample consisted of esophageal tumor tissue. V gene TRBV4-1 combines with J gene TRBJ2-5, with a tentative D call TRBD2 (6 bases). The CDR3 loop is CASSTGLRGETQYF. The CDR3 DNA follows: TGCGCCAGCAGCACGGGACTTCGGGGGGAGACCCAGTACTTC.